This T cell receptor (beta chain) was captured in a study of blood T cell repertoires in COVID-19. Turning to the study itself: Collection of acute and convalescent COVID-19 samples took place in the United States, Italy and Spain. T cells, B-cell-depleted T cells, or PBMCs provided the cDNA or gDNA that served as material.

Per the authors' pipeline: For nucleated cells, counts were estimated from reference gene primer amplification. Repertoires were generated with immunoSEQ multiplex PCR, while TCRdb's copy carries only in-frame clones and drops some. V and J calls and clone size are given by that table; D and trimming were obtained from the DNA. The sample includes some 230,000 clones, 70% to 90% of them seen just once. Trimming pared 3 bases from V and 4 bases from J, leaving 13 bases between. The CDR3 contains 14 residues. Germline V lookup: CDR1 SGDLS, CDR2 YYNGEE. The source material was peripheral blood. This receptor was obtained from a man aged 30 to 45 who had recovered from COVID-19. The V and J genes are TRBV9 and TRBJ2-5; TRBD1 might be the D (6 bases). This CDR3 reads CASSAGQLRETQYF. The CDR3 coding sequence is TGTGCCAGCAGCGCTGGACAGCTTCGAGAGACCCAGTACTTC.